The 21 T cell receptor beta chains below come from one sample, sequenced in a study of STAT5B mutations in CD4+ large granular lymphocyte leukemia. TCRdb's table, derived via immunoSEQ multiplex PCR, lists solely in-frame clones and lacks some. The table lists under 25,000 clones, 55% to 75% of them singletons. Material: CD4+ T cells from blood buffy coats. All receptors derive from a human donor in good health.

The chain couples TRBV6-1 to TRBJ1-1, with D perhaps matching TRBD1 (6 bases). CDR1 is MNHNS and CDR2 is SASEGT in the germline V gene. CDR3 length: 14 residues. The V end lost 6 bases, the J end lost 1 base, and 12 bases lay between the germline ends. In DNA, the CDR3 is TGTGCCAGCAGCCAAAGGGGGGAGAACACTGAAGCTTTCTTT. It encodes CASSQRGENTEAFF.

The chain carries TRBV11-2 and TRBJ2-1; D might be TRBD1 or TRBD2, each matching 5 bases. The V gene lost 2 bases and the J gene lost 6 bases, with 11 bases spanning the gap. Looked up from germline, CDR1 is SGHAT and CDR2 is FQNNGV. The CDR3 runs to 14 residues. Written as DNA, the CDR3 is TGTGCCAGCAGCTTACGGGGCGGTTCCAATGAGCAGTTCTTC. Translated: CASSLRGGSNEQFF.

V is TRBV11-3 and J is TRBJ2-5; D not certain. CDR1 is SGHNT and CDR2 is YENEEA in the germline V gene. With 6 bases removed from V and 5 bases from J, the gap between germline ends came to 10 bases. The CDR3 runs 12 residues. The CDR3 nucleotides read TGTGCCAGCAGTGGGGTAGAGGAGACCCAGTACTTC. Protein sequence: CASSGVEETQYF.

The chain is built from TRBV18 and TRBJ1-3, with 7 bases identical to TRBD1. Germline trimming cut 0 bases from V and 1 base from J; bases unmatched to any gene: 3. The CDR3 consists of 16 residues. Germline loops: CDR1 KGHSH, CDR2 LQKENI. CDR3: CASSPPGQRSGNTIYF. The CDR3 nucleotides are TGTGCCAGCTCACCACCGGGACAGCGATCTGGAAACACCATATATTTT.

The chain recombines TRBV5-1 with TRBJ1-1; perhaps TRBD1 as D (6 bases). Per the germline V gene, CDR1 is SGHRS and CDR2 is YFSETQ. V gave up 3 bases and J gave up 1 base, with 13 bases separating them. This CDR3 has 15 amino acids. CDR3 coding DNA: TGCGCCAGCAGCTCGCCCAGGGGCCCGAACACTGAAGCTTTCTTT. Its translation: CASSSPRGPNTEAFF.

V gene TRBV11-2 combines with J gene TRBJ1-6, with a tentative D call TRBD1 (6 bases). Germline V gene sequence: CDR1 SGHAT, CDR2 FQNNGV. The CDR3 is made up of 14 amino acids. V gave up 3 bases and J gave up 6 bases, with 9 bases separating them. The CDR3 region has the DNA TGTGCCAGCAGCTTGGACAGTATTAATTCACCCCTCCACTTT. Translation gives CASSLDSINSPLHF.

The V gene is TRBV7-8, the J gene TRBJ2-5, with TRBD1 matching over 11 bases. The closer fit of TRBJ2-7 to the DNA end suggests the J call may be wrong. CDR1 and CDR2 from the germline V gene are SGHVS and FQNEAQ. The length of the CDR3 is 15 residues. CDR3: CASSLDRGQWNEQYF. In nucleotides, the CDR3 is TGTGCCAGCAGCTTGGACAGGGGGCAGTGGAACGAGCAGTACTTC.

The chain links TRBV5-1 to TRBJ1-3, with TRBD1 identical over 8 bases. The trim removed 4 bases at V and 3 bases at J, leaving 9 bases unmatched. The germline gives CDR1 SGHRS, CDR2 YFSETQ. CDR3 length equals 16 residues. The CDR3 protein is CASSGGQGFGGNTIYF. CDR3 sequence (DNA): TGCGCCAGCAGCGGAGGACAGGGTTTTGGTGGAAACACCATATATTTT.

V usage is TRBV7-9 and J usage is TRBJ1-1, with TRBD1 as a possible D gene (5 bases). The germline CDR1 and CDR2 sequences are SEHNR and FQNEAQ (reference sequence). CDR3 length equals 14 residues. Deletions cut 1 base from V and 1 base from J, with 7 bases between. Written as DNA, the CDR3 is TGTGCCAGCAGCTTAGGGGGCGAGAACACTGAAGCTTTCTTT. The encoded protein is CASSLGGENTEAFF.

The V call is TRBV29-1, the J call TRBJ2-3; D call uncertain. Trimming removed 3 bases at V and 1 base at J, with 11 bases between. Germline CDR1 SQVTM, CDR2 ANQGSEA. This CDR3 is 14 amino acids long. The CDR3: CSVEKGLGTDTQYF. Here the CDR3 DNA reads TGCAGCGTTGAGAAAGGATTAGGCACAGATACGCAGTATTTT.

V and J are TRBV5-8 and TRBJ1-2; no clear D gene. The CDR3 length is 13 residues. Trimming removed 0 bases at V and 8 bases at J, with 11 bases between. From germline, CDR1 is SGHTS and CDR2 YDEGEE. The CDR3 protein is CASSLVLVHGYTF. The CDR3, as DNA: TGTGCCAGCAGCTTGGTACTGGTCCACGGCTACACCTTC.

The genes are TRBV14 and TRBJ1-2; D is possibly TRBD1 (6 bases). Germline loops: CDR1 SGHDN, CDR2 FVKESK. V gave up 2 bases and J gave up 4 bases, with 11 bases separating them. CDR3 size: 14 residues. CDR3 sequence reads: CASSQKTGRYGYTF. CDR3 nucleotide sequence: TGTGCCAGCAGCCAAAAGACAGGCCGCTATGGCTACACCTTC.

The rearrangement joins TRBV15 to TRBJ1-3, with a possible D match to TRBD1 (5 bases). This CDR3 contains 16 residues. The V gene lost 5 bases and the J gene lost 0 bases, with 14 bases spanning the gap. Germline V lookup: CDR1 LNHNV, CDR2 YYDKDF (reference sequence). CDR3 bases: TGTGCCACCAGCTACTGGGGCGGGAGCTCTGGAAACACCATATATTTT. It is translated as CATSYWGGSSGNTIYF.

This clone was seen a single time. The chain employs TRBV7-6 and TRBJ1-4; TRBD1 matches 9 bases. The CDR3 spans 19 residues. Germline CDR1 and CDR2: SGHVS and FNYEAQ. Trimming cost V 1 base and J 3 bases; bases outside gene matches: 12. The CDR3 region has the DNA TGTGCCAGCAGCTTAGGGGTAGTGGGACAGGGTACGGCTAATGAAAAACTGTTTTTT. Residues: CASSLGVVGQGTANEKLFF.

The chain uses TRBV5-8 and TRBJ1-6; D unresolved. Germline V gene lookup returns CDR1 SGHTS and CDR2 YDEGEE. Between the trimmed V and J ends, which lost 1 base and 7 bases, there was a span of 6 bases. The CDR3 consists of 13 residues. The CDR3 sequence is CASSLSANSPLHF. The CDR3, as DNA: TGTGCCAGCAGCTTGTCGGCCAATTCACCCCTCCACTTT.

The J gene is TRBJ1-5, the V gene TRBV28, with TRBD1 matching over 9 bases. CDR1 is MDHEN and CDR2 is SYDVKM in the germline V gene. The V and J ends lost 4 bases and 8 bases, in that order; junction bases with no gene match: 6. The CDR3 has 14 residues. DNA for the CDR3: TGTGCCAGCAGTTCGGGGACAGGGCATAAGCCCCAGCATTTT. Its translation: CASSSGTGHKPQHF. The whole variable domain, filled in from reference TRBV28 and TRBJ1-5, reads DVKVTQSSRYLVKRTGEKVFLECVQDMDHENMFWYRQDPGLGLRLIYFSYDVKMKEKGDIPEGYSVSREKKERFSLILESASTNQTSMYLCASSSGTGHKPQHFGDGTRLSIL.

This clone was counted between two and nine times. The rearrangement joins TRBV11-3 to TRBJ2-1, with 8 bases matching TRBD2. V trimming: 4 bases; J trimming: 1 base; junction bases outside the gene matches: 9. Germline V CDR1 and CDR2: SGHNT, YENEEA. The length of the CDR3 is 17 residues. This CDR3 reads CASSSSGGLGSYNEQFF. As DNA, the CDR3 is TGTGCCAGCAGCTCCTCGGGAGGGCTAGGTTCCTACAATGAGCAGTTCTTC.

CDR3 region: CASSLVGFDSRGGYTF. The CDR3 region has the DNA TGTGCCAGCAGCTTAGTGGGGTTCGACAGTAGGGGTGGCTACACCTTC. V is TRBV7-2 and J is TRBJ1-2; a weak D match, TRBD1 (5 bases). CDR1 is SGHTA and CDR2 is FQGNSA in the germline V gene. Between the trimmed V and J ends, which lost 1 base and 7 bases, there was a span of 19 bases. CDR3 length: 16 residues.

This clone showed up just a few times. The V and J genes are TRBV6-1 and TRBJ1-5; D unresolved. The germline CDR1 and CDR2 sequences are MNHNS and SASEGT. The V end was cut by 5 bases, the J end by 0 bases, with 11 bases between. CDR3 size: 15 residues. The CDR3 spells CASSTGRISNQPQHF. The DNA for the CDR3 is TGTGCCAGCAGTACCGGTCGAATTAGCAATCAGCCCCAGCATTTT.

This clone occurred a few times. As DNA, the CDR3 is TGTGCCAGCTCTCAAGGGGGACACGGCAATCAGCCCCAGCATTTT. This encodes CASSQGGHGNQPQHF. The chain uses TRBV18 and TRBJ1-5; D possibly corresponds to TRBD1 (6 bases). V lost 6 bases and J 2 bases, leaving 14 bases between the germline ends. Germline values: CDR1 KGHSH, CDR2 LQKENI. The CDR3 is 15 amino acids. Drawing the rest from reference TRBV18 and TRBJ1-5, the complete variable domain is NAGVMQNPRHLVRRRGQEARLRCSPMKGHSHVYWYRQLPEEGLKFMVYLQKENIIDESGMPKERFSAEFPKEGPSILRIQQVVRGDSAAYFCASSQGGHGNQPQHFGDGTRLSIL.

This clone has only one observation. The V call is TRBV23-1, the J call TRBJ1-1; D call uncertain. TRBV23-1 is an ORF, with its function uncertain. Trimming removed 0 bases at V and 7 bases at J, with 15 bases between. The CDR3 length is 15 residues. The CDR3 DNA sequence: TGCGCCAGCAGTCAATCGGTTTCGGGCTGGGGTGAAGCTTTCTTT. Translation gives CASSQSVSGWGEAFF.